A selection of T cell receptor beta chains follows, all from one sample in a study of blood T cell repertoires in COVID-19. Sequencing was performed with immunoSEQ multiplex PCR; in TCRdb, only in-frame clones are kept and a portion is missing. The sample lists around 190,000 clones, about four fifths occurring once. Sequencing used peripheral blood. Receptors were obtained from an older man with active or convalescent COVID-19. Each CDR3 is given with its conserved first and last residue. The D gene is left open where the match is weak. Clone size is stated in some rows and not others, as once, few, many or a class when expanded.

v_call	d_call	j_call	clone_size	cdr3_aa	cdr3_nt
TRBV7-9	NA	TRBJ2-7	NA	CASNLDIERQYF	TGTGCCAGCAACTTAGACATAGAGCGACAGTACTTC
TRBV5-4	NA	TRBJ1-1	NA	CASSAGQMNTEAFF	TGTGCCAGCAGCGCAGGACAGATGAACACTGAAGCTTTCTTT
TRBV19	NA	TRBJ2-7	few	CASRALLSYEQYF	TGTGCCAGTAGGGCCCTTCTCTCCTACGAGCAGTACTTC
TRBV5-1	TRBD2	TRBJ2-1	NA	CASSWTSGGYNEQFF	TGCGCCAGCAGCTGGACTAGCGGGGGCTACAATGAGCAGTTCTTC
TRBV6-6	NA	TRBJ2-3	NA	CASSSKGALSDTQYF	TGTGCCAGCAGTTCAAAAGGGGCTCTTAGTGATACGCAGTATTTT
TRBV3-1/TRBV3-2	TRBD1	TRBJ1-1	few	CASSIRDRGSEAFF	TGTGCCAGCAGCATCCGGGACAGGGGCTCTGAAGCTTTCTTT
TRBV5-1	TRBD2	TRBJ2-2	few	CASSLLAGENTGELFF	TGCGCCAGCAGCTTACTAGCGGGAGAGAACACCGGGGAGCTGTTTTTT
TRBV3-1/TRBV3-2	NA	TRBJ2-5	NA	CASSDIGRGKETQYF	TGTGCCAGCAGCGATATAGGAAGAGGGAAAGAGACCCAGTACTTC
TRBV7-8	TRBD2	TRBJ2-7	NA	CASSWTSGSRNEQYF	TGTGCCAGCAGCTGGACTAGCGGGAGTAGGAACGAGCAGTACTTC
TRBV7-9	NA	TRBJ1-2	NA	CASRTTGSYGYTF	TGTGCCAGCAGGACTACAGGGTCCTATGGCTACACCTTC
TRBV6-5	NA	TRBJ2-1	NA	CASSGTGVSYNEQFF	TGTGCCAGCAGCGGCACGGGGGTCTCCTACAATGAGCAGTTCTTC
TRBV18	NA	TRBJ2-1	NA	CASFFDSSRNEQFF	TGTGCCAGCTTCTTCGACTCCTCGAGGAATGAGCAGTTCTTC
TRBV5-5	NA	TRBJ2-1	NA	CASSTQGGEYNEQFF	TGTGCCAGCAGCACACAGGGTGGGGAATACAATGAGCAGTTCTTC
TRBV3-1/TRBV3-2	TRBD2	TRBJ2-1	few	CASSRSGGAYNEQFF	TGTGCCAGCAGTCGTAGCGGGGGGGCCTACAATGAGCAGTTCTTC
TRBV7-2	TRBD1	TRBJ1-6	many	CASSLMQGGNSPLHF	TGTGCCAGCAGCTTAATGCAGGGGGGTAATTCACCCCTCCACTTT
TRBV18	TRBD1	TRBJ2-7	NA	CASSQGADEQYF	TGTGCCAGCTCACAGGGGGCTGACGAGCAGTACTTC
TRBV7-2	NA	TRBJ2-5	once	CASSSKRLETQYF	TGTGCCAGCAGCTCAAAGAGGTTGGAGACCCAGTACTTC
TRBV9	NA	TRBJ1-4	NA	CASSVEQEGKLFF	TGTGCCAGCAGCGTAGAACAGGAAGGAAAACTGTTTTTT
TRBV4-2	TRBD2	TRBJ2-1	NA	CASSQAGGGAYNEQFF	TGTGCCAGCAGCCAAGCGGGCGGGGGGGCCTACAATGAGCAGTTCTTC
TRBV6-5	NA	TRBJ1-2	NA	CASSFTRRTVGYTF	TGTGCCAGCAGTTTCACACGGAGGACAGTTGGCTACACCTTC
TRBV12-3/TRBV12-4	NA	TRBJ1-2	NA	CASRAQVDGYTF	TGTGCCAGCAGAGCTCAGGTTGATGGCTACACCTTC
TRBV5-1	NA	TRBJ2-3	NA	CASSLQGLTTDTQYF	TGCGCCAGCAGCTTGCAGGGACTCACCACAGATACGCAGTATTTT
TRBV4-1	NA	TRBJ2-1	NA	CASSQDGANNEQFF	TGCGCCAGCAGCCAAGACGGAGCGAACAATGAGCAGTTCTTC
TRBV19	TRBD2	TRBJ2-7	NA	CASSIGLAGVYEQYF	TGTGCCAGTAGTATTGGGCTAGCGGGGGTCTACGAGCAGTACTTC
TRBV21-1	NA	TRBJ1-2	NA	CASSIPGQGGYTF	TGTGCCAGCAGCATACCGGGACAGGGAGGCTACACCTTC
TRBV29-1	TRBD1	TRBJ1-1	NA	CSVAYRGMSEAFF	TGCAGCGTTGCTTACAGGGGAATGTCTGAAGCTTTCTTT
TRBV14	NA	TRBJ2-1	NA	CASSLDSHSERFF	TGTGCCAGCAGCCTGGACAGCCACTCCGAGCGGTTCTTC
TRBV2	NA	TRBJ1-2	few	CASREDAGYTF	TGTGCCAGCAGGGAGGACGCCGGCTACACCTTC
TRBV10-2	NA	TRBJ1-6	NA	CASSEVIGNSPLHF	TGCGCCAGCAGTGAAGTCATCGGGAATTCACCCCTCCACTTT
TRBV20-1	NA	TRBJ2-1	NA	CSASQRLGDEQFF	TGCAGTGCTAGTCAGCGGCTTGGCGATGAGCAGTTCTTC
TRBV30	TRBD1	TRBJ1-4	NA	CAWVDRERSNEKLFF	TGTGCCTGGGTTGACAGGGAGCGGTCTAATGAAAAACTGTTTTTT
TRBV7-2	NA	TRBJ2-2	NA	CASRVSPNTGELFF	TGTGCCAGCCGCGTGTCCCCGAACACCGGGGAGCTGTTTTTT
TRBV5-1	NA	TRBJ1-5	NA	CASSLMGGDNQPQHF	TGCGCCAGCAGCTTGATGGGAGGGGACAATCAGCCCCAGCATTTT
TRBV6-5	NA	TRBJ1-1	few	CASSPTTGGTEAFF	TGTGCCAGCAGTCCCACGACGGGGGGCACTGAAGCTTTCTTT
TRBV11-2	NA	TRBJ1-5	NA	CASSLVSGYQPQHF	TGTGCCAGCAGCTTAGTTAGCGGGTACCAGCCCCAGCATTTT